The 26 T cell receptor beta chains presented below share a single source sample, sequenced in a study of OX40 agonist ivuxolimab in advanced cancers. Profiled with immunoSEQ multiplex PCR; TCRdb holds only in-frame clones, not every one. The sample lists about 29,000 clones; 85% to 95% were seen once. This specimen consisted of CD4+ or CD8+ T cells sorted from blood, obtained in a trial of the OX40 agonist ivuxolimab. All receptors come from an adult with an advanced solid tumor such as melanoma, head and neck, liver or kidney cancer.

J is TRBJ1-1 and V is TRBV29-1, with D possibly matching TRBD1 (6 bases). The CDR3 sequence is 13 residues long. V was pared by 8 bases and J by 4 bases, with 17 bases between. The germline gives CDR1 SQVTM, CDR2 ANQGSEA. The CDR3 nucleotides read TGCAGCACCACCAGGGGCTCCAGCACTGAAGCTTTCTTT. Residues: CSTTRGSSTEAFF.

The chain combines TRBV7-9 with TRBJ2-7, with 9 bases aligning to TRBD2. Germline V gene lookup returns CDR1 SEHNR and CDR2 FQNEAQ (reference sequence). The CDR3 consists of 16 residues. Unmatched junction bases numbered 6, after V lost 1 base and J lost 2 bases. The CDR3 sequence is CASSLVGAGGAYEQYF. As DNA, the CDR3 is TGTGCCAGCAGCTTAGTCGGGGCGGGAGGGGCCTACGAGCAGTACTTC.

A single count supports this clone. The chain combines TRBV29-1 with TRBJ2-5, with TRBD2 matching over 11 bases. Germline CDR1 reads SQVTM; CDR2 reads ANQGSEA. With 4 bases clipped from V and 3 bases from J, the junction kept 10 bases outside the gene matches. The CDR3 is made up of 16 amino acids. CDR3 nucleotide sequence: TGCAGCGTTGGTGGGGCTAGCGGGAGGAAAGAAGAGACCCAGTACTTC. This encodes CSVGGASGRKEETQYF. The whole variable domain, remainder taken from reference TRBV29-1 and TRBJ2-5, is SAVISQKPSRDICQRGTSLTIQCQVDSQVTMMFWYRQQPGQSLTLIATANQGSEATYESGFVIDKFPISRPNLTFSTLTVSNMSPEDSSIYLCSVGGASGRKEETQYFGPGTRLLVL.

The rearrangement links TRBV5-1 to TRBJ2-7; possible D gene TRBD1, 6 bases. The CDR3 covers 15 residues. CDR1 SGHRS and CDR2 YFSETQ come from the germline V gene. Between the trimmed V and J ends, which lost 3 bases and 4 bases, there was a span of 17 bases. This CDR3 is CASSSARDTVYEQYF. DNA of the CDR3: TGCGCCAGCAGCTCAGCCCGGGACACAGTATACGAGCAGTACTTC.

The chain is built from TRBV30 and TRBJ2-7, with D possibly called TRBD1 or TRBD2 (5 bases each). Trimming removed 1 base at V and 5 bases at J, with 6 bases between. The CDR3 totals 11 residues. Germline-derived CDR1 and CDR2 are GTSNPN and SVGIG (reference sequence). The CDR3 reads CAWSGGNEQYF. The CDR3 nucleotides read TGTGCCTGGAGTGGGGGGAACGAGCAGTACTTC.

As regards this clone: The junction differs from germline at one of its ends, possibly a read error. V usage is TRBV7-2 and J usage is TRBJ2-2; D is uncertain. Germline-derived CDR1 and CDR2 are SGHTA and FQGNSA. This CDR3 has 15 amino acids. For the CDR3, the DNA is TGTGCCAGCAGCGCCTCCGGGCCAAACACCCGGGAGCTGTTTTTT. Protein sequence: CASSASGPNTRELFF.

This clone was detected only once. The CDR3 DNA follows: TGTGCCAGCAGCTTAAAAGATGTGGGGCTGGGAGAGACCCAGTACTTC. This gives the protein CASSLKDVGLGETQYF. The chain carries TRBV5-4 and TRBJ2-5, with D possibly TRBD1 on 5 matching bases. Trimming left V 2 bases short and J 4 bases short, with 18 bases between. There are 16 residues in the CDR3. Germline V gives CDR1 SGHNT, CDR2 YYREEE (reference sequence).

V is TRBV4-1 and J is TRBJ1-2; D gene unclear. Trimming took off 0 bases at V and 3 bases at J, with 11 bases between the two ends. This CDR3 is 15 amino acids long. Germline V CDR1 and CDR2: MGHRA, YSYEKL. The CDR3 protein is CASSQEEGRDYGYTF. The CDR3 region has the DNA TGCGCCAGCAGCCAAGAAGAAGGCAGAGACTATGGCTACACCTTC.

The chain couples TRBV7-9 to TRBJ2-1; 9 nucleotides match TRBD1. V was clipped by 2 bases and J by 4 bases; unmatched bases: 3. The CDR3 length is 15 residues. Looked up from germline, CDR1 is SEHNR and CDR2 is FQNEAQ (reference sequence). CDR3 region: CASSLTGGPYNEQFF. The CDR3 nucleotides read TGTGCCAGCAGCTTAACAGGGGGCCCTTACAATGAGCAGTTCTTC. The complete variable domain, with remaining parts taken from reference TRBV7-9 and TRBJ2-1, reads DTGVSQNPRHKITKRGQNVTFRCDPISEHNRLYWYRQTLGQGPEFLTYFQNEAQLEKSRLLSDRFSAERPKGSFSTLEIQRTEQGDSAMYLCASSLTGGPYNEQFFGPGTRLTVL.

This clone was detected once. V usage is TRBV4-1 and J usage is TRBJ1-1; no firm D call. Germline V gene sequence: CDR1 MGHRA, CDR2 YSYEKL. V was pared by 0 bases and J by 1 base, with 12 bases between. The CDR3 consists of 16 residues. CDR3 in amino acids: CASSQDINTQNTEAFF. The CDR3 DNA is TGCGCCAGCAGCCAAGATATAAATACCCAGAACACTGAAGCTTTCTTT.

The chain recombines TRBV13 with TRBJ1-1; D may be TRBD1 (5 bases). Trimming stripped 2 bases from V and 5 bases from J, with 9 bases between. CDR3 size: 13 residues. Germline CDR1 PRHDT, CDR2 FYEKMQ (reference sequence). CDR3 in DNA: TGTGCCAGCAGCTTACAGGGAATGACTGAAGCTTTCTTT. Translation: CASSLQGMTEAFF.

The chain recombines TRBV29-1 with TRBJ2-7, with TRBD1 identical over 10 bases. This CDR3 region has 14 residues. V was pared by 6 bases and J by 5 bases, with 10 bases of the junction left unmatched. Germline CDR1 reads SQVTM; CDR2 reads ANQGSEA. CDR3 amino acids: CSVGAGTGDHEQYF. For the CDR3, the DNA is TGCAGCGTGGGAGCCGGGACAGGGGACCACGAGCAGTACTTC.

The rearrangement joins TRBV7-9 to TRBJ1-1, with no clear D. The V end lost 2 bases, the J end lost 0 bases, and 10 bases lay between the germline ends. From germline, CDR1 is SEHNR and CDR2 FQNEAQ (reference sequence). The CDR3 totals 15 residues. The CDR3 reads CASSLTQFMNTEAFF. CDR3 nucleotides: TGTGCCAGCAGCTTAACCCAGTTCATGAACACTGAAGCTTTCTTT. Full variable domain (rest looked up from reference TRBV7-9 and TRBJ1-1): DTGVSQNPRHKITKRGQNVTFRCDPISEHNRLYWYRQTLGQGPEFLTYFQNEAQLEKSRLLSDRFSAERPKGSFSTLEIQRTEQGDSAMYLCASSLTQFMNTEAFFGQGTRLTVV.

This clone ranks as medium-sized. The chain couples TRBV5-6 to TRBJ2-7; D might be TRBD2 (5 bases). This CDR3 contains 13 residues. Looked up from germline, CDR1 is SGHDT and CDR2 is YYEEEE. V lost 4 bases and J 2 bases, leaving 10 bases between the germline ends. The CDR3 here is CASSSWGAYEQYF. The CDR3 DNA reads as TGTGCCAGCAGCAGTTGGGGAGCCTACGAGCAGTACTTC.

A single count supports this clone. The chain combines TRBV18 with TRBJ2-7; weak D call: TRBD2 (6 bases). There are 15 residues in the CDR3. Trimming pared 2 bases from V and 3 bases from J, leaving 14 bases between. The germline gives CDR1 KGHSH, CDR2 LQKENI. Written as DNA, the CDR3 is TGTGCCAGCTCACCAGGCGGGGAACCGATCTACGAGCAGTACTTC. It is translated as CASSPGGEPIYEQYF.

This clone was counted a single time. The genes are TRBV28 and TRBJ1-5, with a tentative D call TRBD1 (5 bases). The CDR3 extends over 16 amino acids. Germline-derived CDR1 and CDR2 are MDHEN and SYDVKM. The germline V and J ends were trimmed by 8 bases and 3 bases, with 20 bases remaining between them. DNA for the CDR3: TGTGCCAGCTCTGCCCCCTATCAGGGTAACAATCAGCCCCAGCATTTT. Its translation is CASSAPYQGNNQPQHF.

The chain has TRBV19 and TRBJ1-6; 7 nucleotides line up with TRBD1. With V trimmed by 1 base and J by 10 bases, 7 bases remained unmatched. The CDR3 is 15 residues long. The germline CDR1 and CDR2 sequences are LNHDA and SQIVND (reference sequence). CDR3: CASSIGTGGLSPLHF. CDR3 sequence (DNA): TGTGCCAGTAGTATAGGGACAGGTGGCTTGTCACCCCTCCACTTT.

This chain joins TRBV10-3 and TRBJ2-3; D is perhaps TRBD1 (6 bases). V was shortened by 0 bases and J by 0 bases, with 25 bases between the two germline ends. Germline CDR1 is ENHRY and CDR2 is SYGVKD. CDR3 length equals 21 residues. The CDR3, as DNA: TGTGCCATCAGTGAGTCTGGGGCTAGCAGGGACAAACACACTAGCACAGATACGCAGTATTTT. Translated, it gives CAISESGASRDKHTSTDTQYF.

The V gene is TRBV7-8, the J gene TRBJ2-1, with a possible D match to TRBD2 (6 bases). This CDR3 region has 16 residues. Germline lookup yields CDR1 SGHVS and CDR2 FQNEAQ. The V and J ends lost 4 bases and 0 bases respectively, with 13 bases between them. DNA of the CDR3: TGTGCCAGCAGCTGGGGCGGGGCGAGCTCCTACAATGAGCAGTTCTTC. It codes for CASSWGGASSYNEQFF.

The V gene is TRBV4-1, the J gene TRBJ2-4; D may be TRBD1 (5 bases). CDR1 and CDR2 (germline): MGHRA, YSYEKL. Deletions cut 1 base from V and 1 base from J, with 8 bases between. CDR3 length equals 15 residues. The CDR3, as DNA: TGCGCCAGCAGCCAAGTAGGGGTCGCCAAAAACATTCAGTACTTC. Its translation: CASSQVGVAKNIQYF.

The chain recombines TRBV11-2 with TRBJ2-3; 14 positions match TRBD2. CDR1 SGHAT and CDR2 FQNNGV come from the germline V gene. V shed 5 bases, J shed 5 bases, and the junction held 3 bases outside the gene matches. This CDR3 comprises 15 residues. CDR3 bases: TGTGCCAGCAGCCCTGGGACTAGCGGGGGAGATACGCAGTATTTT. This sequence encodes CASSPGTSGGDTQYF.

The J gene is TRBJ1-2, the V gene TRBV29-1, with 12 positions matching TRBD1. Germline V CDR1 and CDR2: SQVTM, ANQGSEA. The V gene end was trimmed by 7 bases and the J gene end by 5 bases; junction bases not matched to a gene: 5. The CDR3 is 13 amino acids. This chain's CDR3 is CSARDRGLYGYTF. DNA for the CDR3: TGCAGCGCCCGGGACAGGGGGCTTTATGGCTACACCTTC.

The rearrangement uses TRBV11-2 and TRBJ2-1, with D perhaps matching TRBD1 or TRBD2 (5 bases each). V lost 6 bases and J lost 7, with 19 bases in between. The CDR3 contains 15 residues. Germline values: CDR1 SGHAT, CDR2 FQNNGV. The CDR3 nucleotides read TGTGCCAGCAGGGGGGTTGGGCTTAGCGTTAATGAGCAGTTCTTC. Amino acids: CASRGVGLSVNEQFF.

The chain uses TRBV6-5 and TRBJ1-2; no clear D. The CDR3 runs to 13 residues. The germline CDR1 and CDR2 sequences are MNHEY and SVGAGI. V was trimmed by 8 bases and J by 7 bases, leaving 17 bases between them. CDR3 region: CASGGPRVGGYTF. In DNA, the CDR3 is TGTGCCAGCGGAGGGCCCCGGGTAGGTGGCTACACCTTC.

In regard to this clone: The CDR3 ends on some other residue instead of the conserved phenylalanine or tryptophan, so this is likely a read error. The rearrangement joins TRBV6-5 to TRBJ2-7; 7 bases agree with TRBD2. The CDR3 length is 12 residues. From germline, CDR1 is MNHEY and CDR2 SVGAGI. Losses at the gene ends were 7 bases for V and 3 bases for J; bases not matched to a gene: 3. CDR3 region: CASTGGGYEQYL. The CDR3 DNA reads TGTGCCAGCACGGGGGGAGGCTACGAGCAGTACCTC.

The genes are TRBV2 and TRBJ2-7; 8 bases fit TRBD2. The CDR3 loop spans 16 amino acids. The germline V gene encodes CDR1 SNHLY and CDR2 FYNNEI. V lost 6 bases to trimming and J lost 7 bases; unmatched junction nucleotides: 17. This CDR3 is CASRDLTGGRDGEQYF. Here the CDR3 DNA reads TGTGCCAGCAGAGACCTGACGGGAGGGCGGGACGGAGAGCAGTACTTC.